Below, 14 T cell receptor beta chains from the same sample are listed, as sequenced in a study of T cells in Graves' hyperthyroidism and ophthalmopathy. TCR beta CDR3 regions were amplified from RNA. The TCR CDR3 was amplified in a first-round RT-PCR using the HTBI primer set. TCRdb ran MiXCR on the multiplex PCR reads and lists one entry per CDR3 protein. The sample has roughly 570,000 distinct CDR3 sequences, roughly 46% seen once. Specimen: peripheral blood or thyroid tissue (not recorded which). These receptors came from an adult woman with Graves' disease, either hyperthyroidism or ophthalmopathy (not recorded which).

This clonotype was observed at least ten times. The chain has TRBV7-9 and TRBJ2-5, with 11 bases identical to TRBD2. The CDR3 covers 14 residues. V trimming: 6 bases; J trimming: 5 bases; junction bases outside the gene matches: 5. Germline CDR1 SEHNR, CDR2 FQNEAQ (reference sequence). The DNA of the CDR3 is TGTGCCAGCAGTACTAGCGGGAGTTTCGAGACCCAGTACTTC. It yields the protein CASSTSGSFETQYF.

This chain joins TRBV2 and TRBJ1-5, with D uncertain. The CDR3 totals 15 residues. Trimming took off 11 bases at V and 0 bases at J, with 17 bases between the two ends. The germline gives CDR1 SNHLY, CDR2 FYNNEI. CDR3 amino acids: CASGSGTNSNQPQHF. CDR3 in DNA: TGTGCCTCCGGGTCCGGCACTAATAGCAATCAGCCCCAGCATTTT.

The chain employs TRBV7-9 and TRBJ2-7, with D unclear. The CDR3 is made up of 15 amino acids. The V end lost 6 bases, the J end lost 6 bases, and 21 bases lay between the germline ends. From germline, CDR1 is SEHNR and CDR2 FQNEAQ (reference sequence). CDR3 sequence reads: CASSAWGGPIGEQYF. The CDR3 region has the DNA TGTGCCAGCAGTGCCTGGGGTGGGCCTATCGGCGAGCAGTACTTC.

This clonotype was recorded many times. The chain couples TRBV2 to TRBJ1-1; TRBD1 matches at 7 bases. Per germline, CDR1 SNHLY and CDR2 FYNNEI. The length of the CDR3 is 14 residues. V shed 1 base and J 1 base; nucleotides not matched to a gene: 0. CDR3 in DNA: TGTGCCAGCAGTGAAGACAGGGGGAACACTGAAGCTTTCTTT. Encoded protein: CASSEDRGNTEAFF. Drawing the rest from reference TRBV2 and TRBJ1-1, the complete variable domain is EPEVTQTPSHQVTQMGQEVILRCVPISNHLYFYWYRQILGQKVEFLVSFYNNEISEKSEIFDDQFSVERPDGSNFTLKIRSTKLEDSAMYFCASSEDRGNTEAFFGQGTRLTVV.

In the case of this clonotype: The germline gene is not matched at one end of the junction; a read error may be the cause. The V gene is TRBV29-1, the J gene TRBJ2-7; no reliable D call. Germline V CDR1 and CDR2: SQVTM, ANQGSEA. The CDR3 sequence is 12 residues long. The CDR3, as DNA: TGCAGCGACCAGAGGAGCTCCTACGAGCGGTACTTC. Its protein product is CSDQRSSYERYF.

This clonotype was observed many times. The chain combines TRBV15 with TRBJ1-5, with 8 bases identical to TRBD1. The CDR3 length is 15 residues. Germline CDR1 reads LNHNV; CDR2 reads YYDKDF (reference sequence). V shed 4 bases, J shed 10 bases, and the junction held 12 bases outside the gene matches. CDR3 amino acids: CATSTGQGPGTPQHF. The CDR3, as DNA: TGTGCCACCAGCACAGGACAGGGCCCGGGTACACCCCAGCATTTT.

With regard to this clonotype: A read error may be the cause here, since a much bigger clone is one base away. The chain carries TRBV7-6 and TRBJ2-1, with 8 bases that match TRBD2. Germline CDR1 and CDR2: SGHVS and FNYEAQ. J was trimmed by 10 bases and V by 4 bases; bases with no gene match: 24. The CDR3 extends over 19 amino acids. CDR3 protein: CASSSVPPLLAGPPPEQFF. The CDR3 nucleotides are TGTGCCAGCAGCTCCGTCCCTCCGCTTTTAGCGGGACCCCCCCCCGAGCAGTTCTTC.

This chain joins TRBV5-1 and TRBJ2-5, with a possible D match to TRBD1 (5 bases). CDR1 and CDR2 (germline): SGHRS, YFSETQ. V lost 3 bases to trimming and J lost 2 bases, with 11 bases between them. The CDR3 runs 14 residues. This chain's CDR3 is CASSSQGRQETQYF. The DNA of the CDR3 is TGCGCCAGCAGCTCCCAGGGAAGGCAAGAGACCCAGTACTTC.

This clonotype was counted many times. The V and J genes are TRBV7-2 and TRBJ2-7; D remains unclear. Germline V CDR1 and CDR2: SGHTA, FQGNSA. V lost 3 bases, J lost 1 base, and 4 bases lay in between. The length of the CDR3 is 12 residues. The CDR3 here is CASSFSSYEQYF. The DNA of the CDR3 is TGTGCCAGCAGCTTTTCGTCCTACGAGCAGTACTTC.

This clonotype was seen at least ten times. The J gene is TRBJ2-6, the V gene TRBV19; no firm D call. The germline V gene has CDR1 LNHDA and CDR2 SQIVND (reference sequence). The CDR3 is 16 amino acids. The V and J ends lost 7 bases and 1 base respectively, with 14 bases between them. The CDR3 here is CASKEQLLSGANVLTF. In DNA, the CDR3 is TGTGCCAGTAAGGAACAGCTCTTATCTGGGGCCAACGTCCTGACTTTC.

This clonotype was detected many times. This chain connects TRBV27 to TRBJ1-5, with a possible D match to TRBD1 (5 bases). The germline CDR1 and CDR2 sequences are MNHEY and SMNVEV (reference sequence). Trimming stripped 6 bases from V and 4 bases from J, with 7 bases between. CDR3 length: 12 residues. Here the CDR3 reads CASRTENQPQHF. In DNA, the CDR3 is TGTGCCAGCAGGACAGAGAATCAGCCCCAGCATTTT.

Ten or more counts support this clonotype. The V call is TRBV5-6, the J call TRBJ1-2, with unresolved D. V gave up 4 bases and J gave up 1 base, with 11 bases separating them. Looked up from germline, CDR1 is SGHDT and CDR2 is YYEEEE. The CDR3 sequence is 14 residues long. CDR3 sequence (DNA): TGTGCCAGCAGCCTGGCCGGGATTAACTATGGCTACACCTTC. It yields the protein CASSLAGINYGYTF.

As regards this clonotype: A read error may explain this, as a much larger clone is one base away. The CDR3 DNA is TGTGCCAGCATTAAGACAGGGGCCAGGGAGCTGTTTTTT. Its translation is CASIKTGARELFF. V gene TRBV2 combines with J gene TRBJ2-2, with 8 positions matching TRBD1. The CDR3 consists of 13 residues. With V trimmed by 7 bases and J by 9 bases, 7 bases remained unmatched. CDR1 and CDR2 (germline): SNHLY, FYNNEI. Full variable domain (missing parts from reference TRBV2 and TRBJ2-2): EPEVTQTPSHQVTQMGQEVILRCVPISNHLYFYWYRQILGQKVEFLVSFYNNEISEKSEIFDDQFSVERPDGSNFTLKIRSTKLEDSAMYFCASIKTGARELFFGEGSRLTVL.

The CDR3 nucleotides read TGCGCCAGCAGTGAGGGGTGGGAGACCCAGTACTTC. Amino acids: CASSEGWETQYF. This chain links TRBV10-2 with TRBJ2-5; D is ambiguous. Germline CDR1 and CDR2: WSHSY and SAAADI. CDR3 size: 12 residues. V lost 2 bases and J lost 5, with 6 bases in between.